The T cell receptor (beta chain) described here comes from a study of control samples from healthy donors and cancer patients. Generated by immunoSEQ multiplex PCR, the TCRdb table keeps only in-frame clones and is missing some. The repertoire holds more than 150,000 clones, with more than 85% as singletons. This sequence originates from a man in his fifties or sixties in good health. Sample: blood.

CDR3 coding DNA: TGTGCCAGCAGCCAAGATTACGAGCTCGGCAGGGGGGATTTTGTGGAGACCCAGTACTTC. This gives the protein CASSQDYELGRGDFVETQYF. The chain combines TRBV14 with TRBJ2-5; D might be TRBD1 (7 bases). Germline V lookup: CDR1 SGHDN, CDR2 FVKESK. Deletions cut 0 bases from V and 5 bases from J, with 28 bases between. The CDR3 runs 20 residues.